Listed here are 10 T cell receptor beta chains from one sample, sequenced in a study of T cell responses to AZD1222 COVID-19 vaccine (dated by TCRdb to the early 2020s). The time point label of this sample denotes: about 28 days (+/-7) after the second vaccine dose. Interpreted using the paper, the treatment or condition label stands for: meningococcal conjugate vaccine given as trial control. Receptor libraries were prepared by the immunoSEQ multiplex PCR assay. TCRdb limited this immuneACCESS table to in-frame rearrangements with V and J called. A share of clones is missing; checked studies link under half to unresolved V genes, and the rest is unexplained. This sample is represented by some 120,000 clones; more than 80% of them were singletons. The ten largest clones take up 4.2% of the sample. The specimen was peripheral blood, collected 28 days after the second dose of the MenACWY control vaccine. The receptors come from an adult who received the MenACWY meningococcal vaccine as a control.

The V and J genes are TRBV19 and TRBJ1-1, with TRBD1 matching 9 bases. Unmatched junction bases numbered 5, after V lost 5 bases and J lost 4 bases. Per the germline V gene, CDR1 is LNHDA and CDR2 is SQIVND (reference sequence). This CDR3 is 14 amino acids long. The CDR3 loop reads CASSLGQGLTEAFF. The CDR3 coding sequence is TGTGCCAGTAGTCTGGGACAGGGTCTCACTGAAGCTTTCTTT.

This chain links TRBV14 with TRBJ2-2; tentative D call: TRBD1 (6 bases). The CDR3 totals 16 residues. V dropped 0 bases and J dropped 3 bases, with 11 bases sitting between them. CDR1 is SGHDN and CDR2 is FVKESK in the germline V gene. CDR3 in amino acids: CASSQEAGVYTGELFF. The CDR3 coding sequence is TGTGCCAGCAGCCAAGAGGCAGGGGTGTACACCGGGGAGCTGTTTTTT.

A single count supports this clone. The chain links TRBV2 to TRBJ2-3, with D possibly being TRBD1 (5 bases). The CDR3 spans 14 residues. V was clipped by 7 bases and J by 2 bases, with 13 bases between them. Germline CDR1 reads SNHLY; CDR2 reads FYNNEI. The CDR3 DNA reads TGTGCCAGCATATTGGGCAGGGACACAGATACGCAGTATTTT. It encodes CASILGRDTDTQYF.

This clone has a single count. The chain combines TRBV2 with TRBJ2-3; the D gene is possibly TRBD1 (6 bases). There are 15 residues in the CDR3. V dropped 4 bases and J dropped 6 bases, with 17 bases sitting between them. The germline V gene encodes CDR1 SNHLY and CDR2 FYNNEI. This chain's CDR3 is CASSANRVFSDTQYF. CDR3 nucleotides: TGTGCCAGCAGTGCGAACAGGGTTTTCTCGGATACGCAGTATTTT. The full variable domain, rest sourced from reference TRBV2 and TRBJ2-3, is EPEVTQTPSHQVTQMGQEVILRCVPISNHLYFYWYRQILGQKVEFLVSFYNNEISEKSEIFDDQFSVERPDGSNFTLKIRSTKLEDSAMYFCASSANRVFSDTQYFGPGTRLTVL.

The genes are TRBV28 and TRBJ1-1; TRBD1 matches 8 bases. CDR3 length: 15 amino acids. CDR1 MDHEN and CDR2 SYDVKM come from the germline V gene. V lost 2 bases and J lost 7; bases outside the gene matches: 9. The CDR3 reads CASSLKPGGIGEAFF. CDR3 bases: TGTGCCAGCAGTTTAAAGCCAGGGGGCATAGGTGAAGCTTTCTTT.

The chain uses TRBV30 and TRBJ2-1, with 10 bases fitting TRBD2. The CDR3 loop spans 17 amino acids. J was trimmed by 4 bases and V by 0 bases; bases with no gene match: 9. The germline gives CDR1 GTSNPN, CDR2 SVGIG (reference sequence). The CDR3, as DNA: TGTGCCTGGAGTGTACTCCTTCTAGCGGGAGCTTACAATGAGCAGTTCTTC. It codes for CAWSVLLLAGAYNEQFF.

The genes are TRBV5-1 and TRBJ2-2, with 7 nucleotides matching TRBD1. The CDR3 is made up of 15 amino acids. With V trimmed by 1 base and J by 3 bases, 3 bases remained unmatched. CDR1 is SGHRS, CDR2 YFSETQ, per germline. CDR3 loop: CASSLRGGDTGELFF. The DNA of the CDR3 is TGCGCCAGCAGCTTGAGAGGGGGCGACACCGGGGAGCTGTTTTTT.

This clone came up once. V and J are TRBV27 and TRBJ1-4; 9 bases line up with TRBD1. The germline CDR1 and CDR2 sequences are MNHEY and SMNVEV (reference sequence). The CDR3 loop spans 16 amino acids. V shed 1 base, J shed 8 bases, and the junction held 8 bases outside the gene matches. CDR3 protein: CASSLFRRDREEKLFF. CDR3 DNA sequence: TGTGCCAGCAGTTTATTTCGGAGGGACAGGGAGGAAAAACTGTTTTTT.

The chain couples TRBV28 to TRBJ1-2; 10 bases map to TRBD1. The CDR3 length is 14 residues. CDR1 and CDR2 from the germline V gene are MDHEN and SYDVKM. After removal of 6 bases from V and 5 bases from J, the junction contained 6 bases not matched to a gene. CDR3 region: CASRPTGGEYGYTF. The CDR3 DNA follows: TGTGCCAGCAGACCGACAGGGGGCGAATATGGCTACACCTTC.

About this clone itself: Other DNA sequences in the same sample also yield this CDR3. The chain recombines TRBV7-2 with TRBJ2-3; no firm D call. Trimming removed 4 bases from V and 2 bases from J, with 4 bases in between. This CDR3 is built from 12 residues. Germline V gives CDR1 SGHTA, CDR2 FQGNSA. CDR3 nucleotides: TGTGCCAGCAGCTCCTACACAGATACGCAGTATTTT. This codes for CASSSYTDTQYF.